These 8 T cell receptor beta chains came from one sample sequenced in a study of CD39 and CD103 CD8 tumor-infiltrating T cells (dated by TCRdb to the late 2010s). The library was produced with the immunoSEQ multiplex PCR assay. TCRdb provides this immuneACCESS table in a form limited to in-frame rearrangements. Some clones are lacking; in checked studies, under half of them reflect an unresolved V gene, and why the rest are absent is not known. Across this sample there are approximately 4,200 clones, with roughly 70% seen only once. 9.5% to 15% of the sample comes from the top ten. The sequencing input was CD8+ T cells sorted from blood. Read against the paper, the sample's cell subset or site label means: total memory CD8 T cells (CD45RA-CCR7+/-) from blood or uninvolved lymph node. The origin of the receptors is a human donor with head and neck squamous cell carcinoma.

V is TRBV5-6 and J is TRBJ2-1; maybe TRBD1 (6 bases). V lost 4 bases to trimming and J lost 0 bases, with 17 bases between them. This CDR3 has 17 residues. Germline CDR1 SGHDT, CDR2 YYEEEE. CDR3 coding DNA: TGTGCCAGCAGCCCCCAGGGGTACCCCGTCTCCTACAATGAGCAGTTCTTC. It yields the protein CASSPQGYPVSYNEQFF.

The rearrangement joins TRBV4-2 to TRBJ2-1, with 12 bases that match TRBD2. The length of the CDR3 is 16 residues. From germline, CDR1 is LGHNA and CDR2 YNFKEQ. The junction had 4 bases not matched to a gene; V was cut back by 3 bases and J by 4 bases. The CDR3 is CASSHLAGGIYNEQFF. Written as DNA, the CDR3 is TGTGCCAGCAGCCATCTAGCGGGGGGGATATACAATGAGCAGTTCTTC.

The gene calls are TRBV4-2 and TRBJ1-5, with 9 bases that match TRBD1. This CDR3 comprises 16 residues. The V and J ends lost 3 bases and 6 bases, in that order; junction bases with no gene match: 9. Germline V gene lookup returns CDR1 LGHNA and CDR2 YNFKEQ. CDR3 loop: CASSHEQGARGQPQHF. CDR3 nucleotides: TGTGCCAGCAGCCATGAACAGGGGGCGCGTGGTCAGCCCCAGCATTTT.

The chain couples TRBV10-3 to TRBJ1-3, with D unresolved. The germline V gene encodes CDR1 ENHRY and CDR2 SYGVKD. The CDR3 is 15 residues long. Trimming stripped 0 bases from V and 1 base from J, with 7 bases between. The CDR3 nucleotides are TGTGCCATCAGTGAGTCTGGAGAATCTGGAAACACCATATATTTT. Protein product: CAISESGESGNTIYF.

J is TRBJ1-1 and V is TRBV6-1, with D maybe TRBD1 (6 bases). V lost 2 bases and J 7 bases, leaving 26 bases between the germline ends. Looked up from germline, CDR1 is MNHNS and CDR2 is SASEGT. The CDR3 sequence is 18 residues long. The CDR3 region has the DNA TGTGCCAGCAGTGAAAGTAGGGGGGGCGGGATGTATGGGAATGAAGCTTTCTTT. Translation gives CASSESRGGGMYGNEAFF.

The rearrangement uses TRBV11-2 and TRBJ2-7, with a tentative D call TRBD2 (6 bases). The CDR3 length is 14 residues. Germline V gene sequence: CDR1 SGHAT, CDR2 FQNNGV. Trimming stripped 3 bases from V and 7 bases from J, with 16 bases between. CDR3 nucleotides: TGTGCCAGCAGCTTCGATGCGGGGCCGGGGGAGCAGTACTTC. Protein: CASSFDAGPGEQYF.

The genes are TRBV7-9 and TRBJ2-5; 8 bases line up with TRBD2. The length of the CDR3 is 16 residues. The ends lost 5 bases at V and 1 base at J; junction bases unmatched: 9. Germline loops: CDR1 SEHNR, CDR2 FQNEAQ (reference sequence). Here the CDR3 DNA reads TGTGCCAGCAGCCCAGACTGGCGGGGGGCCCAAGAGACCCAGTACTTC. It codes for CASSPDWRGAQETQYF.

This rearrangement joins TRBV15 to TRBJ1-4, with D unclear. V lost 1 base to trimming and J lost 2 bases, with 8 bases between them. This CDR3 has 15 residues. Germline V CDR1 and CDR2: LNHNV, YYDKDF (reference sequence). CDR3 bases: TGTGCCACCAGCAGAGCCGGTTGGACTAATGAAAAACTGTTTTTT. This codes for CATSRAGWTNEKLFF.